Following are 17 T cell receptor beta chains from one sample sequenced in a study of blood T cell repertoires in COVID-19. This table comes from immunoSEQ multiplex PCR, and its TCRdb copy is limited to in-frame clones, with some not included. The sample lists 190,000 or so clones, around 87% occurring once. What was sequenced was peripheral blood. The receptor set was obtained from a young woman who had recovered from COVID-19.

The CDR3 nucleotides are TGTGCCAGCAGTATACCCACCGGGACAGACTACGAGCAGTACTTC. Its translation is CASSIPTGTDYEQYF. The V call is TRBV2, the J call TRBJ2-7; TRBD1 matches at 7 bases. CDR1 and CDR2 (germline): SNHLY, FYNNEI. J was trimmed by 3 bases and V by 5 bases; bases with no gene match: 10. The CDR3 totals 15 residues.

This clone was seen once. V is TRBV3-1 (or the pseudogene TRBV3-2) and J is TRBJ1-2; D is unclear. Trimming took 1 base from V and 5 from J, leaving 5 bases between them. The CDR3 has 12 amino acids. The germline gives CDR1 LGHDT, CDR2 YNNKEL (reference sequence). The CDR3 loop reads CASSQVPYGYTF. The CDR3 DNA sequence: TGTGCCAGCAGCCAAGTCCCATATGGCTACACCTTC.

The chain couples TRBV11-1 to TRBJ2-7; D is possibly TRBD2 (6 bases). The CDR3 covers 14 residues. From germline, CDR1 is SGHAT and CDR2 FQDESV (reference sequence). Trimming removed 2 bases from V and 4 bases from J, with 12 bases in between. For the CDR3, the DNA is TGTGCCAGCAGCTTATTTCCTAGCGAGTACGAGCAGTACTTC. Amino acids: CASSLFPSEYEQYF. Drawing the rest from reference TRBV11-1 and TRBJ2-7, the complete variable domain is EAEVAQSPRYKITEKSQAVAFWCDPISGHATLYWYRQILGQGPELLVQFQDESVVDDSQLPKDRFSAERLKGVDSTLKIQPAELGDSAMYLCASSLFPSEYEQYFGPGTRLTVT.

The chain employs TRBV15 and TRBJ2-1; D unclear. Germline lookup yields CDR1 LNHNV and CDR2 YYDKDF (reference sequence). Trimming removed 1 base from V and 5 bases from J, with 12 bases in between. The CDR3 spans 15 residues. CDR3 nucleotide sequence: TGTGCCACCAGCAGAGCGCTAGACTCTAACAATGAGCAGTTCTTC. Its translation: CATSRALDSNNEQFF.

The chain carries TRBV24-1 and TRBJ2-4; 7 bases agree with TRBD2. Per the germline V gene, CDR1 is KGHDR and CDR2 is SFDVKD. J gave up 4 bases and V 2 bases, and 4 bases lay outside the gene matches. The CDR3 loop spans 15 amino acids. This CDR3 is CATSDSGLEKNIQYF. CDR3 DNA sequence: TGTGCCACCAGTGATTCCGGACTAGAAAAAAACATTCAGTACTTC.

This chain connects TRBV10-3 to TRBJ1-2; 7 bases are shared with TRBD1. In germline, CDR1 is ENHRY, CDR2 SYGVKD. CDR3 length: 17 amino acids. After removal of 3 bases from V and 3 bases from J, the junction contained 13 bases not matched to a gene. In nucleotides, the CDR3 is TGTGCCATCAGTGACCCGACAGGGAAATCGGGCTACTATGGCTACACCTTC. Translation: CAISDPTGKSGYYGYTF.

The DNA of the CDR3 is TGTGCCAGCAGCCAAAGTTATAGCGGGAGCCGCCATGAGCAGTTCTTC. It translates to CASSQSYSGSRHEQFF. The V gene is TRBV14, the J gene TRBJ2-1; 9 nucleotides align to TRBD2. This CDR3 region has 16 residues. Germline V gene sequence: CDR1 SGHDN, CDR2 FVKESK. The ends lost 2 bases at V and 8 bases at J; junction bases unmatched: 10. Looking up the rest from reference TRBV14 and TRBJ2-1 gives the full variable domain: EAGVTQFPSHSVIEKGQTVTLRCDPISGHDNLYWYRRVMGKEIKFLLHFVKESKQDESGMPNNRFLAERTGGTYSTLKVQPAELEDSGVYFCASSQSYSGSRHEQFFGPGTRLTVL.

The table lists this clone with a count of one. This chain uses TRBV9 with TRBJ1-2; tentatively, D is TRBD1 (5 bases). This CDR3 region has 13 residues. CDR1 SGDLS and CDR2 YYNGEE come from the germline V gene. Trimming cost V 0 bases and J 3 bases, with 6 bases left between them. CDR3 DNA sequence: TGTGCCAGCAGCGTAGGGGGGGACTATGGCTACACCTTC. This gives the protein CASSVGGDYGYTF. Together with reference TRBV9 and TRBJ1-2, the CDR3 gives the full variable domain: DSGVTQTPKHLITATGQRVTLRCSPRSGDLSVYWYQQSLDQGLQFLIQYYNGEERAKGNILERFSAQQFPDLHSELNLSSLELGDSALYFCASSVGGDYGYTFGSGTRLTVV.

J is TRBJ2-3 and V is TRBV6-1, with D unresolved. The germline gives CDR1 MNHNS, CDR2 SASEGT. Trimming stripped 3 bases from V and 6 bases from J, with 7 bases between. The CDR3 has 12 amino acids. CDR3 residues: CASSEVRDTQYF. The CDR3 DNA sequence: TGTGCCAGCAGTGAGGTCAGGGATACGCAGTATTTT.

This rearrangement joins TRBV7-2 to TRBJ1-2, with D perhaps TRBD1 (5 bases). V was cut by 3 bases and J by 4 bases, with 9 bases left in between. In germline, CDR1 is SGHTA, CDR2 FQGNSA. The CDR3 covers 13 residues. CDR3 loop: CASSLGGTYGYTF. In DNA form, the CDR3 reads TGTGCCAGCAGCTTGGGGGGGACCTATGGCTACACCTTC.

This clone came up a few times. The chain combines TRBV4-3 with TRBJ2-1, with 9 bases aligning to TRBD1. Unmatched junction bases numbered 6, after V lost 4 bases and J lost 2 bases. The CDR3 length is 16 residues. Germline V CDR1 and CDR2: LGHNA, YSLEER. The CDR3, as DNA: TGCGCCAGCAGCCGAGACCGGGACAGGGCCTACAATGAGCAGTTCTTC. Amino acids: CASSRDRDRAYNEQFF.

V is TRBV2 and J is TRBJ1-4, with 10 bases matching TRBD1. The ends lost 9 bases at V and 7 bases at J; junction bases unmatched: 5. The germline CDR1 and CDR2 sequences are SNHLY and FYNNEI. The CDR3 has 13 amino acids. CDR3 loop: CASGDRGSEKLFF. The CDR3 region has the DNA TGTGCCAGTGGGGACAGGGGAAGTGAAAAACTGTTTTTT.

Here the CDR3 reads CASDITPLSGRTDTQYF. The CDR3 DNA is TGTGCCAGCGATATTACCCCCCTTAGCGGGAGAACAGATACGCAGTATTTT. The chain combines TRBV2 with TRBJ2-3; 9 bases are shared with TRBD2. The germline V gene has CDR1 SNHLY and CDR2 FYNNEI. The CDR3 runs to 17 residues. The V and J ends lost 8 bases and 3 bases, in that order; junction bases with no gene match: 15.

The rearrangement uses TRBV6-1 and TRBJ1-2; 12 nucleotides align to TRBD1. CDR1 is MNHNS and CDR2 is SASEGT in the germline V gene. The ends lost 3 bases at V and 4 bases at J; junction bases unmatched: 3. This CDR3 spans 15 amino acids. The CDR3 DNA follows: TGTGCCAGCAGTGACCCGGGACAGGGGGCCTATGGCTACACCTTC. Translation: CASSDPGQGAYGYTF.

J is TRBJ2-3 and V is TRBV6-5; 10 bases map to TRBD2. CDR3 length: 14 amino acids. Per germline, CDR1 MNHEY and CDR2 SVGAGI. Trimming removed 7 bases from V and 8 bases from J; junction bases left unmatched: 9. The CDR3 coding sequence is TGTGCCAGCAAAGCGGGAGGGGTTCGGGTTACGCAGTATTTT. It translates to CASKAGGVRVTQYF.

The rearrangement joins TRBV7-2 to TRBJ2-7, with 12 bases lining up with TRBD2. V was pared by 1 base and J by 5 bases, with 9 bases of the junction left unmatched. From germline, CDR1 is SGHTA and CDR2 FQGNSA. The CDR3 has 17 amino acids. The CDR3 here is CASSLEGLAGNLHEQYV. The CDR3 region has the DNA TGTGCCAGCAGCTTAGAAGGACTAGCGGGAAATCTCCACGAGCAGTACGTC.

This chain uses TRBV28 with TRBJ1-4; 9 nucleotides agree with TRBD1. The CDR3 sequence is 15 residues long. CDR1 is MDHEN and CDR2 is SYDVKM in the germline V gene. The trim removed 5 bases at V and 8 bases at J, leaving 9 bases unmatched. CDR3 amino acids: CASSVVGTGHEKLFF. CDR3 sequence (DNA): TGTGCCAGCAGTGTAGTTGGGACAGGGCACGAAAAACTGTTTTTT.